This TCR beta chain was profiled in a study of T-cell reconstitution after alpha-beta-depleted transplantation in children. Molecular barcoding with unique molecular identifiers was used for the TCRbeta library. TCRdb re-derived calls from the PCR reads in MiXCR, one entry per CDR3 protein. Seen here are around 450,000 distinct CDR3 sequences, 43% observed once, and the top ten hold under 35%. Germline V CDR1 and CDR2: SEHNR, FQNEAQ (reference sequence). This CDR3 region has 15 residues. Losses at the gene ends were 1 base for V and 6 bases for J; bases not matched to a gene: 7. The receptor's source is a girl aged 2-10 years with aplastic anemia, due to receive a stem cell transplant. V is TRBV7-9 and J is TRBJ2-7; 9 bases line up with TRBD2. The sample was PBMCs, taken before TCRalphabeta/CD19-depleted stem cell transplant. In DNA, the CDR3 is TGTGCCAGCAGCTTAGGTATGGGACTAGCATCCGAGCAGTACTTC. Residues: CASSLGMGLASEQYF. Full variable domain (outside the CDR3, taken from reference TRBV7-9 and TRBJ2-7): DTGVSQNPRHKITKRGQNVTFRCDPISEHNRLYWYRQTLGQGPEFLTYFQNEAQLEKSRLLSDRFSAERPKGSFSTLEIQRTEQGDSAMYLCASSLGMGLASEQYFGPGTRLTVT.